This TCR beta chain was documented in a study of long-term antiretroviral therapy in people with HIV (dated by TCRdb to between 2022 and 2023). Some background on the complete study: The earliest samples were collected approximately a decade before the 2015 WHO recommendation for immediate ART, a period when ART was typically delayed until CD4 counts fell. Whether ART initiation and durable HIV suppression were associated with changes in peripheral blood TRB repertoire composition and diversity was tested in a retrospective serial study. Among the 25 to 30 participants with HIV, ten to twelve were female. From some 30 adults with confirmed HIV infection, the cohort provided 150 to 200 cryopreserved PBMC samples, gathered serially across a mean of around six years (range 1-12). Test extractions of a monoclonal T-cell line alongside 30 or so polyclonal samples showed no cross-contamination during QIAcube processing. Findings and caveats that apply to the study as a whole: ART initiation was associated with a significant increase in TRB diversity, but diversity stayed significantly below transplant donor controls even after long-term ART. Inferences about post-ART repertoire changes are limited because no data were available on ART adherence, viral resistance or therapy changes. The samples were dated from about 2004 to 2018, and the ART regimens that were used may be less effective than current ART regimens. Unsorted PBMC were profiled instead of sorted CD4+ and CD8+ T cells because pre-ART samples had limited cell numbers. Owing to limited PBMC availability, only the TCR beta chain was sequenced, without alpha chain pairing. Expanded TRB clones identified before ART initiation dominated the repertoire at all time points, although this dominance fluctuated and declined in many PLHIV after ART. Compared with controls, HIV repertoires had narrower CDR3 length ranges, and the network structure pointed to an antigen-experienced repertoire that shifted only slightly toward naive after ART.

Participants were included only if at least one PBMC sample before ART initiation and at least two post-ART samples were available. Treatment was received in the United States of America by all participants with HIV. Before DNA extraction, cryopreserved samples containing about 0.95-10 million PBMC were thawed and washed. At the time of the earliest PBMC sample, participants with HIV were aged between roughly 20 and 54 years. PBMC samples were contributed by each participant from 1-4 timepoints before ART initiation and 2-8 timepoints after ART initiation, with a median of 7 samples. For every participant, serial HIV viral load, CD4+ T-cell count, ART history and demographic data were obtained. Genomic DNA was extracted from unsorted PBMC with a Qiagen kit on a QIAcube, processed in batches of 12 samples. Reading from cysteine to phenylalanine, the CDR3 counts 11 amino acids. Solely the CDR3 DNA is kept, with 33 bases framed from the first base. The germline V gene provides CDR1 MDHEN and CDR2 SYDVKM. V loses 2 bases of germline sequence and J loses 7 bases, and the interval between the two ends is 5 bases.

Regarding this clone: The antigen this receptor binds is unknown. Qualities for individual bases were not recorded, and no much larger clone is one base off.

Sequencing of the TRB variable region was done with the immunoSEQ hsTCRB v3.0 assay at survey level resolution. The target sequencing depth for TRB was about 40,000-50,000 T-cell genomes per sample. An Illumina MiSeq with a v3 150-cycle kit was used to sequence the pooled TRB libraries. Concerning the study's data processing: Repertoire analysis was run in R within a reproducible Nextflow workflow that covered QC, data transformation and analysis. Custom analyses were implemented in LymphoSeq2, an R package for AIRR-Seq data exploration. Several samples that yielded fewer than 5000 total TRB sequences were excluded, so that approximately 200 HIV repertoires were analyzed. Of the roughly 180 retained HIV repertoires, some 60 were collected before and 120 to 130 after ART initiation. Repertoires were downsampled to 5000 TRB nucleotide sequences, with summary statistics averaged over 100 downsampling iterations. Only TRB sequences with CDR3 regions of at least seven amino acids were retained for analysis. Diversity was measured with a Shannon entropy-derived clonality score and the Gini coefficient. In the repertoire networks, any two of the top 5000 CDR3 amino acid sequences were linked whenever the two sequences differed by an edit distance of one. For TRB CDR3 amino acid sequences, antigen specificity groups and MHC restriction were predicted with GLIPH2. To flag known CMV, EBV, HIV or tissue antigen associations, CDR3 amino acid sequences were matched against VDJdb and McPAS-TCR. Pre-ART, post-ART and control groups were compared with Wilcoxon signed-rank tests and Holm-Bonferroni correction. Sourced from immuneACCESS, this table was stored by TCRdb with only in-frame sequences that have V and J called. A share of the clones is absent; for the studies checked, an unresolved V gene accounts for under half, and the remainder has no known explanation. V and J calls and clone size are copied from that table; D and trimming were computed from the DNA. Within this sample are fewer than 45,000 clones, with around 84% of them counted one time only. Of the sample, nearly 5% falls within the top ten clones.

The sequenced sample was unsorted PBMCs, obtained roughly 2.9 years before starting antiretroviral therapy. Recombination linked TRBV28 to TRBJ1-1, with no D gene named confidently. The receptor was derived from a woman in her 30s with HIV. The DNA sequence follows: TGTGCCAGCAGTTTACAGCTTGAAGCTTTCTTT. Its protein is CASSLQLEAFF.